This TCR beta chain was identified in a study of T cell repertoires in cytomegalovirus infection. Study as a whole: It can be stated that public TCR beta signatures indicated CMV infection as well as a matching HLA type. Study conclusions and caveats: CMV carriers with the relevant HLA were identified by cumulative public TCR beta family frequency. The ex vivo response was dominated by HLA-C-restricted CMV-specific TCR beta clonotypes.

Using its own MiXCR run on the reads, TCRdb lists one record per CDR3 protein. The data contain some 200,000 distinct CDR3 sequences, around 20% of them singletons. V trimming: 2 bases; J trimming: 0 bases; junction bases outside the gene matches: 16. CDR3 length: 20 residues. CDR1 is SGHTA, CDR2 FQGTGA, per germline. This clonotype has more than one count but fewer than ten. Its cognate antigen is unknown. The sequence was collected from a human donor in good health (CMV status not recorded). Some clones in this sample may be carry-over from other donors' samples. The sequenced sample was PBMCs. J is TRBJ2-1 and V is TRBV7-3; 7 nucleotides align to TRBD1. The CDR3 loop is CASSLRNRGNEGSSYNEQFF. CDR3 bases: TGTGCCAGCAGCTTACGTAACAGGGGTAACGAGGGCAGCTCCTACAATGAGCAGTTCTTC.